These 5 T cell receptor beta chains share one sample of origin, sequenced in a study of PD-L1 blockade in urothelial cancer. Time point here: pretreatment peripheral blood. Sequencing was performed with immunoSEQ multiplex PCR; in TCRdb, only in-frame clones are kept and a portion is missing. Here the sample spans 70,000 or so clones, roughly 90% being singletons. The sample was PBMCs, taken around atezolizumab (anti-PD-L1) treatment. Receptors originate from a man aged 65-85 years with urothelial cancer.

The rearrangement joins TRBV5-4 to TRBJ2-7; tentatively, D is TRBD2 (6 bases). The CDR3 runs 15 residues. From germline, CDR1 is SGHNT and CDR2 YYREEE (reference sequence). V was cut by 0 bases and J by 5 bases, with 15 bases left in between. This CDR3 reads CASSLEGPRRDEQYF. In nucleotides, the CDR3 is TGTGCCAGCAGCTTGGAGGGGCCGCGGAGGGACGAGCAGTACTTC. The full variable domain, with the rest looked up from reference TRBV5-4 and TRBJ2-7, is ETGVTQSPTHLIKTRGQQVTLRCSSQSGHNTVSWYQQALGQGPQFIFQYYREEENGRGNFPPRFSGLQFPNYSSELNVNALELDDSALYLCASSLEGPRRDEQYFGPGTRLTVT.

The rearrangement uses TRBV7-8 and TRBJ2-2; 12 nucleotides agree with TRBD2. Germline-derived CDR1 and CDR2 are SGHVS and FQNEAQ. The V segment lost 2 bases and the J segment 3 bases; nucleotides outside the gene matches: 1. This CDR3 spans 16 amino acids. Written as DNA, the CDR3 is TGTGCCAGCAGCTTACTAGCGGGAGGGCACACCGGGGAGCTGTTTTTT. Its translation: CASSLLAGGHTGELFF.

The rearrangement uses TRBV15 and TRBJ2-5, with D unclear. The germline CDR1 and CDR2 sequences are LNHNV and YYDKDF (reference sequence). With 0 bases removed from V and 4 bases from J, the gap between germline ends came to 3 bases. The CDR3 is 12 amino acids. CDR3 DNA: TGTGCCACCAGCAGAGATAGAGAGACCCAGTACTTC. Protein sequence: CATSRDRETQYF.

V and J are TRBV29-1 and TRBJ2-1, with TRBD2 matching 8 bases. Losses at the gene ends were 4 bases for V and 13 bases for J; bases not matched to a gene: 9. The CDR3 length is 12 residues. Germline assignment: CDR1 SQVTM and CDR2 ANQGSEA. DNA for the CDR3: TGCAGCGTTGGGGGAGCGGGAGTCTCCCAGTTCTTC. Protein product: CSVGGAGVSQFF.

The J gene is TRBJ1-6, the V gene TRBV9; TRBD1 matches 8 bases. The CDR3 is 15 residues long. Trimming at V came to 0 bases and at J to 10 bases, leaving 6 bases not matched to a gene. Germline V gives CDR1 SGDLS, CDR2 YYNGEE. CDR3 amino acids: CASSVGTGISSPLHF. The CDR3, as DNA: TGTGCCAGCAGCGTAGGGACAGGGATATCCTCACCCCTCCACTTT.